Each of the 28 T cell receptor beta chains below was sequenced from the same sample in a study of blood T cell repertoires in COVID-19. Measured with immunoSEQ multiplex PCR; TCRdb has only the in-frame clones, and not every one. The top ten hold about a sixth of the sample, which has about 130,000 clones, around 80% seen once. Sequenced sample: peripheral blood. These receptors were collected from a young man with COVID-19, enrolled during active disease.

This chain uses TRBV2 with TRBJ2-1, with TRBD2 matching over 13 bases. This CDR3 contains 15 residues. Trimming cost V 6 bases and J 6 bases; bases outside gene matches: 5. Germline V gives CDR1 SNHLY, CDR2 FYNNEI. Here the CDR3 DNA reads TGTGCCAGCAGACGGGGGACTAGCGGGACCAATGAGCAGTTCTTC. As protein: CASRRGTSGTNEQFF.

CDR3 loop: CASSPLQTNYGYTF. CDR3 bases: TGCGCCAGCAGCCCGTTACAGACTAACTATGGCTACACCTTC. The V call is TRBV4-1, the J call TRBJ1-2; D is unresolved. The CDR3 consists of 14 residues. Trimming took off 4 bases at V and 0 bases at J, with 9 bases between the two ends. Germline lookup yields CDR1 MGHRA and CDR2 YSYEKL.

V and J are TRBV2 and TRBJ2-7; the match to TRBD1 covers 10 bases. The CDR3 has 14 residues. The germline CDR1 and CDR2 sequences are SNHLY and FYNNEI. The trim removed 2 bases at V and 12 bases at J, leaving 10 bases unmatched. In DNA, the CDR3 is TGTGCCAGCAGTGAAACCCGGACAGGGGGTCGATCGTACTTC. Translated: CASSETRTGGRSYF. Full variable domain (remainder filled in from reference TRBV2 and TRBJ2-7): EPEVTQTPSHQVTQMGQEVILRCVPISNHLYFYWYRQILGQKVEFLVSFYNNEISEKSEIFDDQFSVERPDGSNFTLKIRSTKLEDSAMYFCASSETRTGGRSYFGPGTRLTVT.

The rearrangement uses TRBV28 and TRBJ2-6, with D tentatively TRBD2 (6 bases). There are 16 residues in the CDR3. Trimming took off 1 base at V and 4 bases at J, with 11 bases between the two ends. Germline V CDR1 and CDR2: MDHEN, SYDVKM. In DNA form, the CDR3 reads TGTGCCAGCAGTTTATTGGGGGGAGCCGGGGCCAACGTCCTGACTTTC. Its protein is CASSLLGGAGANVLTF.

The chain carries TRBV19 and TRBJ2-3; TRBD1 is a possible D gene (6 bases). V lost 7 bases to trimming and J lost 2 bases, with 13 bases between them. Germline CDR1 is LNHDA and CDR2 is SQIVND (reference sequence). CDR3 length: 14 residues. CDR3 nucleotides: TGTGCCAGTACCCAAGGGGGATACACAGATACGCAGTATTTT. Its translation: CASTQGGYTDTQYF.

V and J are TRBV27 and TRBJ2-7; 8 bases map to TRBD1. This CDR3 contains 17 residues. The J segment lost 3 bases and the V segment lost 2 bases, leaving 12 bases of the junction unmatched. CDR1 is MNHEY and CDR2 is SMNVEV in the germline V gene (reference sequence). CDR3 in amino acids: CASSLMGYGDRSYEQYF. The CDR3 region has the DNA TGTGCCAGCAGTTTAATGGGCTATGGGGACAGGAGCTACGAGCAGTACTTC.

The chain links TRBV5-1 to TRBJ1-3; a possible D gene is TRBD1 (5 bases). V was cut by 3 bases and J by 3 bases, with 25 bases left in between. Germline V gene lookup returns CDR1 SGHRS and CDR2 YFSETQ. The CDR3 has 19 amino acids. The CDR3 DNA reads TGCGCCAGCAGCTCAGGCCCCGTGGCAGGGAAGGAAGTTGGAAACACCATATATTTT. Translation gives CASSSGPVAGKEVGNTIYF.

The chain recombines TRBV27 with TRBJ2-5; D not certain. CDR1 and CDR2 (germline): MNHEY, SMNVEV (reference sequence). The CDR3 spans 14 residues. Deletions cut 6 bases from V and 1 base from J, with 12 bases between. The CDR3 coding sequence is TGTGCCAGCAGGGTTAACTACTTCCAAGAGACCCAGTACTTC. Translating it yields CASRVNYFQETQYF.

Written as DNA, the CDR3 is TGTGCCAGCAGTGTCGGGGGGGGGCCCCAGCATTTT. This encodes CASSVGGGPQHF. The chain combines TRBV27 with TRBJ1-5, with TRBD1 as a possible D gene (5 bases). The germline V and J ends were trimmed by 5 bases and 9 bases, with 11 bases remaining between them. Germline V gene lookup returns CDR1 MNHEY and CDR2 SMNVEV (reference sequence). This CDR3 is 12 amino acids long.

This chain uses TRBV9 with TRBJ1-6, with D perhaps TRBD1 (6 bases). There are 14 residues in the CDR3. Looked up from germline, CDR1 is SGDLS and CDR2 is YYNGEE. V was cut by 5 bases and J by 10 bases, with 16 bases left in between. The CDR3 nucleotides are TGTGCCAGCAGTGGATTAACGGGGGGCTCACCCCTCCACTTT. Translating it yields CASSGLTGGSPLHF.

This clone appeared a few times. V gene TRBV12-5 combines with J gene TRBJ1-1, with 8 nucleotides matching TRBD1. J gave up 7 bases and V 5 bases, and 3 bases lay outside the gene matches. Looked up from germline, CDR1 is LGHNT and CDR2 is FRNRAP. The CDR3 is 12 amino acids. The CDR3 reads CASGLGQGEAFF. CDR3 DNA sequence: TGTGCTAGTGGTCTAGGACAGGGTGAAGCTTTCTTT.

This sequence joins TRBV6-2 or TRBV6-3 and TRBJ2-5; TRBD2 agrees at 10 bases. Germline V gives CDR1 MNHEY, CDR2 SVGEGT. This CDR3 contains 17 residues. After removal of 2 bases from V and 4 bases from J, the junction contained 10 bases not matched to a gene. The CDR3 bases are TGTGCCAGCAGTTACGGGGCTAGCGGGGGCCTAGGAGAGACCCAGTACTTC. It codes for CASSYGASGGLGETQYF.

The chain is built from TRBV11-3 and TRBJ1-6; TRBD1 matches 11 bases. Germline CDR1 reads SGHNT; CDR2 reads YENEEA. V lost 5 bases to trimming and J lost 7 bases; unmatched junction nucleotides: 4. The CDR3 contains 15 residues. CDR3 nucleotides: TGTGCCAGCAGCCCATGGACAGGGGGCAATTCACCCCTCCACTTT. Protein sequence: CASSPWTGGNSPLHF.

DNA for the CDR3: TGCGCCAGCAGCCAAGGGGCAACAGGGGTCACCGGGGAGCTGTTTTTT. This gives the protein CASSQGATGVTGELFF. J is TRBJ2-2 and V is TRBV4-1; 7 bases align to TRBD1. With 1 base clipped from V and 4 bases from J, the junction kept 6 bases outside the gene matches. The CDR3 contains 16 residues. The germline V gene has CDR1 MGHRA and CDR2 YSYEKL.

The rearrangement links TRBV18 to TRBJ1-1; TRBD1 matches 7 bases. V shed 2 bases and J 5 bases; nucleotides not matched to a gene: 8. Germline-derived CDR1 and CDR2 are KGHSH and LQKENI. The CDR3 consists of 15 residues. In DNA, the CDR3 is TGTGCCAGCTCACCAGAAGCAGGGGGACGGACTGAAGCTTTCTTT. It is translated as CASSPEAGGRTEAFF. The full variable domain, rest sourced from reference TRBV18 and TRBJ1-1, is NAGVMQNPRHLVRRRGQEARLRCSPMKGHSHVYWYRQLPEEGLKFMVYLQKENIIDESGMPKERFSAEFPKEGPSILRIQQVVRGDSAAYFCASSPEAGGRTEAFFGQGTRLTVV.

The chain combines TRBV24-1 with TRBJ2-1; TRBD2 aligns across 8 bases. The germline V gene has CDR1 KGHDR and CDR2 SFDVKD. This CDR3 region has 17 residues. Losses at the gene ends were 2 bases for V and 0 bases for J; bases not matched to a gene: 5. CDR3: CATSDWLAGSSYNEQFF. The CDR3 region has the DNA TGTGCCACCAGTGATTGGCTAGCGGGCAGCTCCTACAATGAGCAGTTCTTC.

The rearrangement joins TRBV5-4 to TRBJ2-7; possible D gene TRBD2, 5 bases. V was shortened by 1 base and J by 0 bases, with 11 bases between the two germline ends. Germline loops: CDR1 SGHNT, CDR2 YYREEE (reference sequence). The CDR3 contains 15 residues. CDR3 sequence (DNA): TGTGCCAGCAGCTTGAGTAGCGCAAGCTCCTACGAGCAGTACTTC. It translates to CASSLSSASSYEQYF.

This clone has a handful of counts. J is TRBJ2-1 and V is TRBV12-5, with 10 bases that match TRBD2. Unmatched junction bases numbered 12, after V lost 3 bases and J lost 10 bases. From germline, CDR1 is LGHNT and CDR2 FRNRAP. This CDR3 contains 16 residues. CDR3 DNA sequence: TGTGCTAGTGGTTTAGTTGGGGCTAGCGGGAGCGACGAGCAGTTCTTC. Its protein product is CASGLVGASGSDEQFF.

This CDR3 reads CASSTGLAGTYEQYF. CDR3 in DNA: TGTGCCAGCAGCACGGGACTAGCGGGGACCTACGAGCAGTACTTC. V usage is TRBV9 and J usage is TRBJ2-7; TRBD2 aligns across 13 bases. The CDR3 runs 15 residues. The junction had 3 bases not matched to a gene; V was cut back by 4 bases and J by 2 bases. Germline V lookup: CDR1 SGDLS, CDR2 YYNGEE.

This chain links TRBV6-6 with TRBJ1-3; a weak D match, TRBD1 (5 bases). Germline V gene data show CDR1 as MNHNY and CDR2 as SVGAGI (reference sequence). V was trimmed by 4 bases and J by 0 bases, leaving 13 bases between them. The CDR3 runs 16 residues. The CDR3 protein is CASSFRRVSSGNTIYF. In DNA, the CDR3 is TGTGCCAGCAGTTTCCGCAGGGTTAGCTCTGGAAACACCATATATTTT.

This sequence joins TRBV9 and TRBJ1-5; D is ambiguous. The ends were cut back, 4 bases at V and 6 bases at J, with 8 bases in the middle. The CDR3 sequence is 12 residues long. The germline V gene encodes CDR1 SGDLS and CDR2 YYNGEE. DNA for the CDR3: TGTGCCAGCAGCTCGGGGTCTCAGCCCCAGCATTTT. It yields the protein CASSSGSQPQHF.

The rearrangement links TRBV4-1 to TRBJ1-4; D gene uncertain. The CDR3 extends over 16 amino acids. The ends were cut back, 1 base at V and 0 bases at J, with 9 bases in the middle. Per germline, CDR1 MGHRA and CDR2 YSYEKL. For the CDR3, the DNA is TGCGCCAGCAGCCAAGTCCCGAGGGCAACTAATGAAAAACTGTTTTTT. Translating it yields CASSQVPRATNEKLFF.

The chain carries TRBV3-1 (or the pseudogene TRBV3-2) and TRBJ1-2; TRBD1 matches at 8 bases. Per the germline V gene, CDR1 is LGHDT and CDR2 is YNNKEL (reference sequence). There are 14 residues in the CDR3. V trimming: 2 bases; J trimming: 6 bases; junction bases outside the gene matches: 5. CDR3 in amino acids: CASSQLDRGHGYTF. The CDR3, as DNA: TGTGCCAGCAGCCAACTCGACAGGGGCCATGGCTACACCTTC.

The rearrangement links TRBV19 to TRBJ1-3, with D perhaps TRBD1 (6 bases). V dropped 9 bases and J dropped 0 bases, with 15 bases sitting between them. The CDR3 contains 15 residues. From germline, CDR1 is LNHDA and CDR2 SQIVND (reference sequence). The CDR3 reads CASQSGQSSGNTIYF. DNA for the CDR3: TGTGCCAGCCAAAGCGGACAGAGCTCTGGAAACACCATATATTTT.

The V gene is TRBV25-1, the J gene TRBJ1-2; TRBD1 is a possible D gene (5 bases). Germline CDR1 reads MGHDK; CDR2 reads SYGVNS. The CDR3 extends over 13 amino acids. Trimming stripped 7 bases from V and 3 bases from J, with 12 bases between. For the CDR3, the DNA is TGTGCCAGCAAAAAATCAGGGCACTATGGCTACACCTTC. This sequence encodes CASKKSGHYGYTF.

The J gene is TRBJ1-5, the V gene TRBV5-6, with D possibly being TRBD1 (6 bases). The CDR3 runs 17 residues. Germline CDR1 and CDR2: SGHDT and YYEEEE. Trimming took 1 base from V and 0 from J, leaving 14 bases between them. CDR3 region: CASSLLQGAYSNQPQHF. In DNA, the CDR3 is TGTGCCAGCAGCTTGTTACAGGGCGCATATAGCAATCAGCCCCAGCATTTT. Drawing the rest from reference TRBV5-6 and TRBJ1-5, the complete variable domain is DAGVTQSPTHLIKTRGQQVTLRCSPKSGHDTVSWYQQALGQGPQFIFQYYEEEERQRGNFPDRFSGHQFPNYSSELNVNALLLGDSALYLCASSLLQGAYSNQPQHFGDGTRLSIL.

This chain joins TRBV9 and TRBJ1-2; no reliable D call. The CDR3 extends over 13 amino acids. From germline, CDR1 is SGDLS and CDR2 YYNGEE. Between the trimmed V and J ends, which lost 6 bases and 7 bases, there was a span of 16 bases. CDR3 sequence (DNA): TGTGCCAGCATGGATGGGCAGTCCTCTGGCTACACCTTC. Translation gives CASMDGQSSGYTF. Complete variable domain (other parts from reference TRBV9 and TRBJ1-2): DSGVTQTPKHLITATGQRVTLRCSPRSGDLSVYWYQQSLDQGLQFLIQYYNGEERAKGNILERFSAQQFPDLHSELNLSSLELGDSALYFCASMDGQSSGYTFGSGTRLTVV.

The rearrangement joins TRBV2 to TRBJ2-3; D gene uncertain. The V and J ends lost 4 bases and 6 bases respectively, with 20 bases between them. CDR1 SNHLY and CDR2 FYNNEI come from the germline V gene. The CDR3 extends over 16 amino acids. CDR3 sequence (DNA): TGTGCCAGCAGTGGAGAACTGACTCTCGAAGCCGATACGCAGTATTTT. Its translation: CASSGELTLEADTQYF.